This is a list of T cell receptor beta chains from one sample in a study of blood T cell repertoires in COVID-19. Here immunoSEQ multiplex PCR was the method, and the copy in TCRdb shows in-frame clones only, minus some. The table has fewer than 70,000 clones, approximately 88% seen once. Sequencing was done on a sample of peripheral blood. Every receptor here comes from a human donor in a cohort sampled during active COVID-19. CDR3s include the opening cysteine and the closing phenylalanine or tryptophan. Each record gives: D gene, V gene, J gene, CDR3 protein. A D gene is named only where the DNA matches it firmly.

>TRBD2|TRBV4-2|TRBJ2-2
CASSSGAGELFF
>TRBD2|TRBV11-3|TRBJ2-1
CASSLEGTGLAGARNEQFF
>NA|TRBV7-6|TRBJ2-7
CASSALTYEQYF
>TRBD1|TRBV3-1/TRBV3-2|TRBJ2-3
CASSIRQGADTQYF
>NA|TRBV30|TRBJ1-1
CAWSAGKEAFF
>NA|TRBV11-2|TRBJ2-7
CASSLSNSYEQYF
>NA|TRBV5-1|TRBJ1-2
CASSPAGDILNYGYTF
>NA|TRBV12-5|TRBJ1-1
CASGLGQNTEAFF
>NA|TRBV5-1|TRBJ1-6
CASSLDRRSENSPLHF
>NA|TRBV30|TRBJ2-5
CAWSAGDLLETQYF
>TRBD1|TRBV4-3|TRBJ2-1
CASSGTGPGDEQFF
>NA|TRBV9|TRBJ2-3
CASSPGEDTQYF
>TRBD2|TRBV30|TRBJ2-5
CAWSVGGGAWETQYF
>NA|TRBV24-1|TRBJ2-5
CATSQEGTQYF
>TRBD1|TRBV11-2|TRBJ2-1
CASSLEGQGDNEQFF
>NA|TRBV6-5|TRBJ1-1
CASSYQSPNTEAFF
>TRBD2|TRBV20-1|TRBJ2-1
CSASLSGRNNEQFF
>NA|TRBV19|TRBJ1-5
CASSTAGGGNQPQHF
>NA|TRBV5-1|TRBJ2-7
CASSLARVADEQYF
>NA|TRBV12-5|TRBJ1-1
CASGLGGGSEAFF
>TRBD1|TRBV28|TRBJ2-7
CASSTPGTAYEQYF
>NA|TRBV9|TRBJ1-2
CASSVVQGAGSGYTF
>TRBD1|TRBV6-6|TRBJ2-1
CACKYRGQDNEQFF
>NA|TRBV6-5|TRBJ2-1
CASSLLQKNEQFF
>TRBD2|TRBV2|TRBJ2-5
CASNMREEGLGETQYF
>NA|TRBV28|TRBJ2-5
CASSRRYQETQYF
>TRBD2|TRBV4-2|TRBJ2-1
CASSLRLAGHYNEQFF
>TRBD1|TRBV7-2|TRBJ1-2
CASTGTDSNYGYTF
>NA|TRBV28|TRBJ2-2
CASRSDRTPITGELFF
>NA|TRBV5-1|TRBJ1-6
CASSLNGGSSYNSPLHF
>NA|TRBV15|TRBJ2-5
CATSGSRTETQYF
>TRBD2|TRBV27|TRBJ2-7
CASRLGTSVQSYEQYF